This TCR beta chain is from a study of shared clonotypes between healthy human individuals. A remark on this clone: Its antigen is unidentified.

Trimming removed 4 bases at V and 6 bases at J, with 16 bases between. The CDR3 is 14 residues long. CDR1 LGHNA and CDR2 YSLEER come from the germline V gene. The table came from immunoSEQ multiplex PCR; TCRdb's copy has only in-frame clones and leaves some out. The table has around 1.5 million clones, 98% seen once. General study findings and limits: Non-shared clonotypes had lower generation probabilities than those shared by all four donors.

The chain joins TRBV4-3 to TRBJ2-7, with D tentatively TRBD2 (5 bases). The TCR comes from a man younger than 40 in good health. Material: naive CD4+ T cells sorted from blood. Specified subset: CD45RA+ positively selected. The CDR3 nucleotides read TGCGCCAGCAGCCCGAGGGTGGTTGAGTCCGAGCAGTACTTC. This gives the protein CASSPRVVESEQYF.